This T cell receptor (beta chain) was sequenced during a study of T cell changes during pregnancy in multiple sclerosis. Germline lookup yields CDR1 SSHAT and CDR2 FNYEAQ (reference sequence). Trimming at V came to 7 bases and at J to 0 bases, leaving 11 bases not matched to a gene. This CDR3 has 17 residues. Clones were read by immunoSEQ multiplex PCR, and TCRdb kept only the in-frame ones, dropping some. This sample carries about 67,000 clones, more than 85% of them seen once, and the ten largest clones take more than 1.4%. The chain carries TRBV7-7 and TRBJ2-2; 7 bases are shared with TRBD1. The material sequenced was peripheral blood, taken in the second trimester of pregnancy. The TCR comes from a female donor with multiple sclerosis, enrolled in a pregnancy study. The CDR3 DNA reads as TGTGCCAGCAACAAGAAACGGGACAGCGCGAACACCGGGGAGCTGTTTTTT. Its protein is CASNKKRDSANTGELFF.